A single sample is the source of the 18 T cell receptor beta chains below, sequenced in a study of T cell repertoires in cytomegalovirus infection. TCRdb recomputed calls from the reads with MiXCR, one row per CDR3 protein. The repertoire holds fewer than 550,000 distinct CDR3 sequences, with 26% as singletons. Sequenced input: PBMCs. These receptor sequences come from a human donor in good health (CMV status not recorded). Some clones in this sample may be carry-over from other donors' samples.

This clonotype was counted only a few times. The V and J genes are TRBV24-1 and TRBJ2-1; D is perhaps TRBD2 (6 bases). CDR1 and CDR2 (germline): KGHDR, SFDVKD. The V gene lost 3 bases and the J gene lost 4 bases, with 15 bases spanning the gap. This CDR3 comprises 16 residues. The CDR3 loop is CATSDRGPAGYNEQFF. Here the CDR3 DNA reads TGTGCCACCAGTGATCGCGGCCCCGCGGGATACAATGAGCAGTTCTTC.

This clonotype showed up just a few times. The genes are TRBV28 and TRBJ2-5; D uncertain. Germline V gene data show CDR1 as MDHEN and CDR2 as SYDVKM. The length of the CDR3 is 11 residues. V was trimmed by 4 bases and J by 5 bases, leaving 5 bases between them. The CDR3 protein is CASSWQETQYF. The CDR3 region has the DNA TGTGCCAGCAGTTGGCAGGAGACCCAGTACTTC.

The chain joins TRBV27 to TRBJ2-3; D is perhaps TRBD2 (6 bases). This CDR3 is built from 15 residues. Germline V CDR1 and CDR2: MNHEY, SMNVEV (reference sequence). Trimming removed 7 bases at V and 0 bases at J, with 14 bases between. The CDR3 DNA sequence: TGTGCCAGCACGTACGCGGGACCTAGCACAGATACGCAGTATTTT. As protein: CASTYAGPSTDTQYF.

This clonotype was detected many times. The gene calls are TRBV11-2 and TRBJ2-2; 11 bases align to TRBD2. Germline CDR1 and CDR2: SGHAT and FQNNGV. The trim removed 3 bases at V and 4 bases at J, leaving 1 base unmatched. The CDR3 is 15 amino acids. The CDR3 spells CASSFGLAGTGELFF. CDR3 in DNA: TGTGCCAGCAGCTTCGGACTAGCGGGCACCGGGGAGCTGTTTTTT.

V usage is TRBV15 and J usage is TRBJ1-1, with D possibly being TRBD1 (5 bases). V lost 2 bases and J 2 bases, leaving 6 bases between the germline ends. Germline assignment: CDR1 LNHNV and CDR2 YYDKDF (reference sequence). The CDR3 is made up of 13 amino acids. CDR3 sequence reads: CATSRTGNTEAFF. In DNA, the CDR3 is TGTGCCACCAGCAGAACAGGTAACACTGAAGCTTTCTTT.

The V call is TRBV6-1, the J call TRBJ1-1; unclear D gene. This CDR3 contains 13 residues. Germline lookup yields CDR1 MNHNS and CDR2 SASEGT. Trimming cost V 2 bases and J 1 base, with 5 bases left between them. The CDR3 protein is CASSETPNTEAFF. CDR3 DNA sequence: TGTGCCAGCAGTGAAACCCCGAACACTGAAGCTTTCTTT.

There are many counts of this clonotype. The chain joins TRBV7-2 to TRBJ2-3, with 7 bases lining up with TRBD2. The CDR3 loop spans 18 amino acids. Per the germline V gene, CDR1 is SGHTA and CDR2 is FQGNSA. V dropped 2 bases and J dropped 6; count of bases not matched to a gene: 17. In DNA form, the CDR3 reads TGTGCCAGCAGCTTACGGCGGGAGATTAGGCTGGGTACGGATACGCAGTATTTT. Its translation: CASSLRREIRLGTDTQYF.

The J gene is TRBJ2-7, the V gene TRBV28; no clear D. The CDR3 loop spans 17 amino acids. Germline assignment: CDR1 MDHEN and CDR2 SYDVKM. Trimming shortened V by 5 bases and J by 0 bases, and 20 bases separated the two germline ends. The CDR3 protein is CASSLRPSRKLSYEQYF. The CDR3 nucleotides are TGTGCCAGCAGTCTCCGGCCCTCTAGGAAACTCTCCTACGAGCAGTACTTC.

The CDR3 region is CASSSAAANYGYTF. In DNA, the CDR3 is TGTGCCAGCAGTTCAGCAGCAGCTAACTATGGCTACACCTTC. The V and J genes are TRBV28 and TRBJ1-2, with D hard to call. The V end was cut by 4 bases, the J end by 0 bases, with 9 bases between. CDR3 length: 14 residues. CDR1 is MDHEN, CDR2 SYDVKM, per germline.

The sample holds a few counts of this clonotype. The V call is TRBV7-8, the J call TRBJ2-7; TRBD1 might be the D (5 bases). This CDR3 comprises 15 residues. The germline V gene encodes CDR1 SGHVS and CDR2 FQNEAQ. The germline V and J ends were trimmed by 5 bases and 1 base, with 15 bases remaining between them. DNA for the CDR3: TGTGCCAGCAGCCCTAGAAGGGGTGAATCCTACGAGCAGTACGTC. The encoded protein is CASSPRRGESYEQYV.

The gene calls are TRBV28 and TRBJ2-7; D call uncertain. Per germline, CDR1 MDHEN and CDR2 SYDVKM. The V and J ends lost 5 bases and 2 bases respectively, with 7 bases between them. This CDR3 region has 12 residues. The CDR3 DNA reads TGTGCCAGCAGTATTCTAGCCTACGAGCAGTACTTC. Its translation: CASSILAYEQYF.

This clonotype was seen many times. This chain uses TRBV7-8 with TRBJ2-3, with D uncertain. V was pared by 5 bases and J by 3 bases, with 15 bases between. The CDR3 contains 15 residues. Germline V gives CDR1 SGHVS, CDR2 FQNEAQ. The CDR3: CASSAQPPRTDTQYF. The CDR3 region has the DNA TGTGCCAGCAGCGCCCAACCCCCGAGGACAGATACGCAGTATTTT.

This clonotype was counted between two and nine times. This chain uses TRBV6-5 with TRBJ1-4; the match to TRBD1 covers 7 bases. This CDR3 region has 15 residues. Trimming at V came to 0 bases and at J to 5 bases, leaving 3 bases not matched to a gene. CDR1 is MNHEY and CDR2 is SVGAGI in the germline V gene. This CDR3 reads CASSYSPGQNEKLFF. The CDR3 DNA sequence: TGTGCCAGCAGTTACTCGCCGGGACAGAATGAAAAACTGTTTTTT.

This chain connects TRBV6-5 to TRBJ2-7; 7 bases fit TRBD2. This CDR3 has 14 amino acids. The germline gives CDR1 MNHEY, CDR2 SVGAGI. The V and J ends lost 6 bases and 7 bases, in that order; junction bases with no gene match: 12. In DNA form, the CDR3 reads TGTGCCAGCAGGCCTGACCTGGGGGGGGGGGAGCAGTACGTC. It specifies CASRPDLGGGEQYV.

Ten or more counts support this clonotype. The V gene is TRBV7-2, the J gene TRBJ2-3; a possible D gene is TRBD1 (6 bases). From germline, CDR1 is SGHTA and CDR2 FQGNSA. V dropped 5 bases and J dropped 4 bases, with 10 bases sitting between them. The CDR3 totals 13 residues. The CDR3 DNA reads TGTGCCAGCAGCCCGGACAGTGCAGATACGCAGTATTTT. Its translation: CASSPDSADTQYF.

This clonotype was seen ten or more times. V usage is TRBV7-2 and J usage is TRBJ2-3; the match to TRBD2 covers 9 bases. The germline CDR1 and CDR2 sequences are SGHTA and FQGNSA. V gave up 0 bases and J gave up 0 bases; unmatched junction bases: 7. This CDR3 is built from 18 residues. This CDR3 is CASSLASIAGVSTDTQYF. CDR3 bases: TGTGCCAGCAGCTTAGCGAGCATAGCGGGAGTGAGCACAGATACGCAGTATTTT. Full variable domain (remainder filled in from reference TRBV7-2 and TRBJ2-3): GAGVSQSPSNKVTEKGKDVELRCDPISGHTALYWYRQSLGQGLEFLIYFQGNSAPDKSGLPSDRFSAERTGGSVSTLTIQRTQQEDSAVYLCASSLASIAGVSTDTQYFGPGTRLTVL.

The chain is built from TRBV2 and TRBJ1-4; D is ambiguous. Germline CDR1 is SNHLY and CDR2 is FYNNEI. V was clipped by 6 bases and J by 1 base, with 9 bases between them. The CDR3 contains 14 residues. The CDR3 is CASRIAETNEKLFF. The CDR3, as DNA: TGTGCCAGCAGGATCGCAGAAACTAATGAAAAACTGTTTTTT. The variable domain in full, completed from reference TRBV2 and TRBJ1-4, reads EPEVTQTPSHQVTQMGQEVILRCVPISNHLYFYWYRQILGQKVEFLVSFYNNEISEKSEIFDDQFSVERPDGSNFTLKIRSTKLEDSAMYFCASRIAETNEKLFFGSGTQLSVL.

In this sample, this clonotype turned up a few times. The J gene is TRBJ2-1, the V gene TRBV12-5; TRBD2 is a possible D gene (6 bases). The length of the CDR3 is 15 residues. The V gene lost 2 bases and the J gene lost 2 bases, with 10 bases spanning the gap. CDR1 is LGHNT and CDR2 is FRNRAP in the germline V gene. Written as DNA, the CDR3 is TGTGCTAGTGGTTTGAGTGCGGGGACCTACAATGAGCAGTTCTTC. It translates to CASGLSAGTYNEQFF.